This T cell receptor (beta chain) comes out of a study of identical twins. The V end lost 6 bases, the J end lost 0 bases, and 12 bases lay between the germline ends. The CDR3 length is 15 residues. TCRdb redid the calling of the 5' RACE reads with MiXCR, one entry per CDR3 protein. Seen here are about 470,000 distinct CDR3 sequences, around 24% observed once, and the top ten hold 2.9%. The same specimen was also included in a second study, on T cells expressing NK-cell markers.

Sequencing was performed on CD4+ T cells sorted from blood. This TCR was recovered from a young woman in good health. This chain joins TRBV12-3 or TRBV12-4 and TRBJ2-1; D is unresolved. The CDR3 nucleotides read TGTGCCAGCAGAGTCCGCGGAAGCTCCTACAATGAGCAGTTCTTC. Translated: CASRVRGSSYNEQFF.